Within the sample, the clone carrying this T cell receptor beta chain is medium-sized. This specimen belongs to a study of Japanese encephalitis immunity and Zika vaccine responses. Study-level points and caveats: JEV-pre-vaccinated donors lost CD4 richness to conserved ZIKV epitopes after ZPIV.

Each CDR3 protein is one row after TCRdb ran MiXCR on the 5' RACE reads. The sample records hundreds of distinct CDR3 sequences, 5.5% to 8.5% being singletons. V shed 2 bases, J shed 4 bases, and the junction held 7 bases outside the gene matches. Per the germline V gene, CDR1 is DFQATT and CDR2 is SNEGSKA (reference sequence). The CDR3 is made up of 15 amino acids. CFSE-labeled PBMCs were cultured more than five days with peptide pools, each at about 1.1 ug/mL. The rearrangement links TRBV20-1 to TRBJ2-5; 10 positions match TRBD2. The receptor's source is an adult woman who received an inactivated Zika virus vaccine. Specimen: antigen-activated CD8+ T cells from blood, cultured, collected during a Zika inactivated vaccine study. The CDR3 loop is CSARRLAGEAETQYF. In DNA, the CDR3 is TGCAGTGCTAGAAGGCTAGCGGGAGAGGCAGAGACCCAGTACTTC.